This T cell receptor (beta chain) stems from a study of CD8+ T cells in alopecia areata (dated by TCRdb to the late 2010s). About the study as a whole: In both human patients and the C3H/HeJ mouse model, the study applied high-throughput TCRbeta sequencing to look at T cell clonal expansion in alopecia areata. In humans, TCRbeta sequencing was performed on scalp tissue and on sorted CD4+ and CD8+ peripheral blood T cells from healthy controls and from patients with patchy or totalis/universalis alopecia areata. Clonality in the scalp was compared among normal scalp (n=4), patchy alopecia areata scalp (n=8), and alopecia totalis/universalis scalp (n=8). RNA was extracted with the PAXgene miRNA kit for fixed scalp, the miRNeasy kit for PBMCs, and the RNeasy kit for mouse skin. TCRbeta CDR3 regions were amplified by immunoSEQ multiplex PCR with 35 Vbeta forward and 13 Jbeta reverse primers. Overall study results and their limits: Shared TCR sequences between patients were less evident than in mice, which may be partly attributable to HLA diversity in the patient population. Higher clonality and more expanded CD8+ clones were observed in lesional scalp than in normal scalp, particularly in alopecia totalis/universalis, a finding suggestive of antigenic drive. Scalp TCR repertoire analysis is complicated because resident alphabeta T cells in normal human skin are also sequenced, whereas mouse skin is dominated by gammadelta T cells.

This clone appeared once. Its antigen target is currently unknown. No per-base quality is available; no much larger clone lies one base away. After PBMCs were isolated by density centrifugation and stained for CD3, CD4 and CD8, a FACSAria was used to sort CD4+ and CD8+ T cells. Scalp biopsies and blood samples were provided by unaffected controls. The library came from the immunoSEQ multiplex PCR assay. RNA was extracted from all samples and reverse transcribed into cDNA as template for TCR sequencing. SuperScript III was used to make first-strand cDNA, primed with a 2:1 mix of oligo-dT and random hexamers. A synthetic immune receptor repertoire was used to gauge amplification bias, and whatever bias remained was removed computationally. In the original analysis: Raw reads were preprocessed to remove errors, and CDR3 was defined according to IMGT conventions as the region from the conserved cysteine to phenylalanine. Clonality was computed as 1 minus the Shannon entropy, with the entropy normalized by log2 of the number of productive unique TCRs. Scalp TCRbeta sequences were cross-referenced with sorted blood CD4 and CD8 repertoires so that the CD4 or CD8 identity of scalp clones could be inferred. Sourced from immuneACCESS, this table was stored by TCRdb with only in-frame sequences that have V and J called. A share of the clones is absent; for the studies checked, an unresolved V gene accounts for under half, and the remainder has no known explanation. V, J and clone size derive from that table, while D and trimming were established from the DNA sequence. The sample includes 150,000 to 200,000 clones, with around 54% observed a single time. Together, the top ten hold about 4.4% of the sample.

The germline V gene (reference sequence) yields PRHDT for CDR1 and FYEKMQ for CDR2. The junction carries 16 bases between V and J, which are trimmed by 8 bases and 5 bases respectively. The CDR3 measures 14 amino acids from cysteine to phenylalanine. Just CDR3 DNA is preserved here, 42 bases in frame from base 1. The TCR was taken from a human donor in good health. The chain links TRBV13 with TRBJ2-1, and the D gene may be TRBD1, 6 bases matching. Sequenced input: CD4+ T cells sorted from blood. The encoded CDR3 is CASCAGDTNNEQFF. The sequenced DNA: TGTGCCAGCTGCGCTGGGGACACGAACAATGAGCAGTTCTTC.